Here is one T cell receptor beta chain with its context. Its antigen is not known. The data are from a study of OX40 agonist ivuxolimab in advanced cancers. At the level of the study: Patients treated during dose escalation were battling hepatocellular carcinoma, melanoma, renal cell or head and neck cancer.

Study-wide points: Undetermined was the antigen specificity of the expanded peripheral T cells.

Per the germline V gene, CDR1 is MGHRA and CDR2 is YSYEKL. With 0 bases clipped from V and 8 bases from J, the junction kept 11 bases outside the gene matches. The CDR3 is 16 amino acids. Data came from immunoSEQ multiplex PCR; TCRdb stores just in-frame clones and leaves some out. The table records tens of thousands of clones, 75% to 90% of them present only once. This receptor was obtained from an adult with an advanced solid tumor such as melanoma, head and neck, liver or kidney cancer. The genes are TRBV4-1 and TRBJ1-2; TRBD1 agrees at 8 bases. Here the sequenced sample was CD4+ or CD8+ T cells sorted from blood, taken in a trial of the OX40 agonist ivuxolimab. Here the CDR3 DNA reads TGCGCCAGCAGCCAAGATAGTCAGGGGGCTGTACGAGGCTACACCTTC. Translating it yields CASSQDSQGAVRGYTF.